This record concerns one T cell receptor (beta chain) sequence. Its antigen remains unidentified. CDR3 length equals 14 residues. Trimming pared 10 bases from V and 2 bases from J, leaving 16 bases between. Germline V gene sequence: CDR1 LNHDA, CDR2 SQIVND (reference sequence). This entry comes from a study of T cell responses to AZD1222 COVID-19 vaccine. Whole-study findings and limits: Clonal diversity was possibly underestimated, and white British individuals and females predominated among donors.

The method was immunoSEQ multiplex PCR; TCRdb's version includes in-frame clones alone and lacks a portion of them. The table records about 130,000 clones, roughly 90% of them present only once. The sample was peripheral blood, taken on day 0 of AZD1222 vaccination. This receptor was identified in an adult in good health. The V and J genes are TRBV19 and TRBJ2-3, with D possibly being TRBD2 (5 bases). CDR3 region: CATRVTGVTDTQYF. CDR3 nucleotide sequence: TGTGCCACTCGCGTAACCGGGGTCACAGATACGCAGTATTTT. Based on the CDR3 plus reference TRBV19 and TRBJ2-3, the full variable domain is DGGITQSPKYLFRKEGQNVTLSCEQNLNHDAMYWYRQDPGQGLRLIYYSQIVNDFQKGDIAEGYSVSREKKESFPLTVTSAQKNPTAFYLCATRVTGVTDTQYFGPGTRLTVL.